This T cell receptor beta chain originates from a study of blood T cell repertoires in COVID-19. Overall study context: Samples came from the United States, Italy and Spain, spanning acute and convalescent COVID-19.

The CDR3 has 13 residues. The trim removed 5 bases at V and 11 bases at J, leaving 10 bases unmatched. The assay was immunoSEQ multiplex PCR, and TCRdb's table has in-frame clones only and misses some. The sample records approximately 82,000 clones, 75% to 90% being singletons. This clone showed up just once. J is TRBJ1-1 and V is TRBV12-3 or TRBV12-4, with 8 nucleotides matching TRBD1. This TCR came from a woman between 50 and 59 years old with acute COVID-19. The material sequenced was PBMCs or T cells enriched from blood (not recorded which). CDR3 amino acids: CASSPKRTGRAFF. The CDR3, as DNA: TGTGCCAGCAGTCCAAAGAGGACAGGGAGGGCTTTCTTT.